This T cell receptor (beta chain) was recovered during a study of cytomegalovirus exposure and HLA in healthy donors. The V gene end was trimmed by 3 bases and the J gene end by 3 bases; junction bases not matched to a gene: 4. The CDR3 runs 14 residues. Germline CDR1 and CDR2: LNHDA and SQIVND (reference sequence). It was with 60 Vbeta and 13 Jbeta primers that the PCR ran. Sequencing used immunoSEQ multiplex PCR; TCRdb keeps in-frame clones, though not all of them. This sample lists approximately 190,000 clones; its ten largest clones have approximately 0.74%. The receptor was derived from a boy aged 5 to 17 in good health and CMV-seronegative. The rearrangement links TRBV19 to TRBJ2-7; TRBD1 matches 8 bases. Sequencing used PBMCs. CDR3 sequence reads: CASSISGGYYEQYF. As DNA, the CDR3 is TGTGCCAGTAGTATCTCAGGGGGCTACTACGAGCAGTACTTC.